Presented here are 5 T cell receptor beta chains from one specimen sequenced in a study of graft-versus-host responses after intestinal transplantation. Using immunoSEQ multiplex PCR, the repertoire was profiled, and TCRdb retains in-frame clones only, with some absent. The sample includes 45,000 to 55,000 clones, roughly 91% of them seen just once. The sequences come from PBMCs, collected about 120 weeks after a first intestinal transplant, on the day of a second. These receptors all stem from a human patient who received an intestinal transplant, so some T cells may come from the graft donor.

The gene calls are TRBV7-8 and TRBJ1-3; no definite D call. Germline CDR1 and CDR2: SGHVS and FQNEAQ. V lost 5 bases, J lost 2 bases, and 13 bases lay in between. The CDR3 is 15 residues long. The CDR3 loop is CASSGPEGAGNTIYF. CDR3 nucleotide sequence: TGTGCCAGCAGCGGACCGGAGGGTGCTGGAAACACCATATATTTT.

The rearrangement uses TRBV7-9 and TRBJ2-2, with TRBD2 identical over 11 bases. Unmatched junction bases numbered 2, after V lost 2 bases and J lost 6 bases. This CDR3 is built from 15 residues. Germline CDR1 is SEHNR and CDR2 is FQNEAQ (reference sequence). In DNA, the CDR3 is TGTGCCAGCAGCTTAAGACTAGCGGGATCCGGGGAGCTGTTTTTT. This codes for CASSLRLAGSGELFF.

The CDR3 reads CASSSGQSYEQYF. The CDR3 coding sequence is TGCGCCAGCAGTTCTGGACAGTCCTACGAGCAGTACTTC. The chain has TRBV10-2 and TRBJ2-7, with D maybe TRBD1 (6 bases). The CDR3 sequence is 13 residues long. Deletions cut 5 bases from V and 1 base from J, with 9 bases between. CDR1 is WSHSY and CDR2 is SAAADI in the germline V gene.

The genes are TRBV5-1 and TRBJ2-3, with D unresolved. The ends were cut back, 0 bases at V and 4 bases at J, with 6 bases in the middle. This CDR3 contains 13 residues. Germline CDR1 is SGHRS and CDR2 is YFSETQ. The CDR3 is CASSLAWSDTQYF. Here the CDR3 DNA reads TGCGCCAGCAGCTTGGCCTGGTCAGATACGCAGTATTTT.

Only one count was recorded for this clone. The chain is built from TRBV6-4 and TRBJ2-3; tentative D call: TRBD1 (6 bases). Germline V gene sequence: CDR1 MRHNA, CDR2 SNTAGT. The V end lost 3 bases, the J end lost 4 bases, and 8 bases lay between the germline ends. The CDR3 has 13 amino acids. CDR3 amino acids: CASSEQGADTQYF. The CDR3 coding sequence is TGTGCCAGCAGTGAACAGGGTGCAGATACGCAGTATTTT.